A single sample is the source of the 2 T cell receptor beta chains below, sequenced in a study of molecular identifiers for immune sequencing clone quantification. Each CDR3 protein gets one entry after TCRdb re-called the PCR reads with MiXCR. The top ten hold less than 5% of the sample, which has 85,000 to 130,000 distinct CDR3 sequences, roughly 38% seen once. Sequencing was carried out using naive CD8+ T cells from blood, with Jurkat cell RNA spiked in. Subset denoted: FACS-sorted CD8+CD4-CCR7+CD45RA+ naive T cells. The origin of the receptors is a human donor in good health. Some libraries in this study had Jurkat cell RNA spiked in.

Comments on this clonotype: A read error may be the cause here, since a much bigger clone is one base away. The V gene is TRBV4-3, the J gene TRBJ2-3; D possibly corresponds to TRBD1 (6 bases). V gave up 4 bases and J gave up 0 bases, with 11 bases separating them. This CDR3 spans 15 amino acids. CDR1 is LGHNA and CDR2 is YSLEER in the germline V gene. The CDR3 sequence: CASSRGGRSTDTQYF. The CDR3 DNA follows: TGCGCCAGCAGCCGAGGGGGACGGAGCACAGATACGCAGTATTTT.

The chain has TRBV11-1 and TRBJ2-7, with D possibly TRBD2 on 5 matching bases. Germline CDR1 is SGHAT and CDR2 is FQDESV (reference sequence). The CDR3 is made up of 13 amino acids. The V and J ends lost 5 bases and 3 bases respectively, with 11 bases between them. DNA of the CDR3: TGTGCCAGCAGCCAACAACGGGACTACGAGCAGTACTTC. Translation: CASSQQRDYEQYF.